This T cell receptor beta chain was captured by sequencing in a study of shared clonotypes between healthy human individuals. Turning to the study itself: The people who gave samples were a couple of women and three men aged 18 to 49. The study's findings and limits: Relative to memory subsets, naive subsets generally showed larger estimated richness.

Regarding this clone: Its antigen is currently unknown.

Measured with immunoSEQ multiplex PCR; TCRdb has only the in-frame clones, and not every one. This table has over a million clones, roughly 96% appearing once. This clonotype was obtained from a man aged 30 to 39 in good health. The sample comprised naive CD4+ T cells sorted from blood. Regarding subset: CD45RA+ positively selected.

The DNA for the CDR3 is TGCGCCAGCAGCCCTGGTGAGGTGAACACCGGGGAGCTGTTTTTT. Its translation: CASSPGEVNTGELFF. The chain has TRBV5-1 and TRBJ2-2; D gene unclear. The CDR3 spans 15 residues. V shed 4 bases and J shed 1 base, with 11 bases lying between them. Germline CDR1 and CDR2: SGHRS and YFSETQ.